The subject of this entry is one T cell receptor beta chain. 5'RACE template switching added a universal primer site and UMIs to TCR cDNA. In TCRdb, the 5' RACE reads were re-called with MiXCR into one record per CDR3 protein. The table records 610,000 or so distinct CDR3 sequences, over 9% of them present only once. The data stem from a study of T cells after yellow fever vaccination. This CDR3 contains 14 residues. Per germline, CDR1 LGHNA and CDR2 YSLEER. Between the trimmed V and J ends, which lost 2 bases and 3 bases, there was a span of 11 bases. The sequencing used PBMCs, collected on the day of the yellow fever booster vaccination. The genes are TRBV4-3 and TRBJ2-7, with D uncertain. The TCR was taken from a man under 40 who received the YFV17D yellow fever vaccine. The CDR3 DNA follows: TGCGCCAGCAGCCAAACCCCAAACAGCTACGAGCAGTACTTC. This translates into CASSQTPNSYEQYF.